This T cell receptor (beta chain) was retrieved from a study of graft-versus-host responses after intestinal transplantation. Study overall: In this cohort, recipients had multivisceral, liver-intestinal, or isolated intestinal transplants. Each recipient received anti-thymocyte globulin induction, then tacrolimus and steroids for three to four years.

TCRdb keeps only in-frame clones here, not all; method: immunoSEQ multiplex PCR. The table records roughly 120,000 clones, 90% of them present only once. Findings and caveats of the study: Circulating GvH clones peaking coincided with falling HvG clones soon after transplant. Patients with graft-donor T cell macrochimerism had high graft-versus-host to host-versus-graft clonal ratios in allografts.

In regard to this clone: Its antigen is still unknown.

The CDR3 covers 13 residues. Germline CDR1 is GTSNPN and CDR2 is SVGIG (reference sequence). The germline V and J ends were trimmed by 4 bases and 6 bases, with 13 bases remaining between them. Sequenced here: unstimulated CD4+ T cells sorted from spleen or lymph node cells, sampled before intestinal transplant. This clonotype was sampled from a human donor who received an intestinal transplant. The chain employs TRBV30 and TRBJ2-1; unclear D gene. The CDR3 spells CAWTPPQRNEQFF. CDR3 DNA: TGTGCCTGGACCCCCCCCCAGCGCAATGAGCAGTTCTTC. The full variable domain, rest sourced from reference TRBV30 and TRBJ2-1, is SQTIHQWPATLVQPVGSPLSLECTVEGTSNPNLYWYRQAAGRGLQLLFYSVGIGQISSEVPQNLSASRPQDRQFILSSKKLLLSDSGFYLCAWTPPQRNEQFFGPGTRLTVL.